The T cell receptor (beta chain) under discussion was sequenced for a study of CD8 T cells in Susac syndrome. Overall study results and limits: An acknowledgment was made by the study that its TCR sequencing and HLA analysis involved relatively few individuals.

Sequencing of TCR beta was carried out in blood CD8+ and CD4+ T cells. TEMRA cells were FACS-enriched, and CD8+ and CD4+ T cells were isolated negatively. On this clonotype itself: Its target is unknown.

The RNA input was roughly 0.45 to 1 ug, and it was reverse transcribed with random hexamers. The amplification used immunoSEQ multiplex PCR on TCR beta CDR3; it spanned 54 Vbeta and 13 Jbeta. TCRdb re-analysed the immunoSEQ multiplex PCR reads in MiXCR, keeping a single row per CDR3 protein. The table shows about 150,000 distinct CDR3 sequences, with less than 95% occurring only once. This CDR3 is built from 15 residues. Germline loops: CDR1 MDHEN, CDR2 SYDVKM. V was pared by 3 bases and J by 3 bases, with 15 bases between. The receptor was isolated from a human donor in good health. The source material was CD4+ T cells from PBMCs. This chain connects TRBV28 to TRBJ2-7; either TRBD1 or TRBD2 may supply D (6 bases each). The DNA for the CDR3 is TGTGCCAGCAGTTTTCGGGGGACACACCTCTACGAGCAGTACTTC. This sequence encodes CASSFRGTHLYEQYF.